These 19 T cell receptor beta chains came from one sample sequenced in a study of human T cells and chemical hapten exposure. This sample's time point: pre-sensitization, week 0. Regarding treatment: therapeutic diphenylcyclopropenone sensitization with weekly scalp DPC. TCRdb passed the RACE reads through MiXCR, listing each CDR3 protein once. The table lists about 85,000 distinct CDR3 sequences, over 6.5% of them singletons, with 2% to 3% in the top ten. The source was whole blood, collected in connection with sensitization to the hapten diphenylcyclopropenone (DPC). The source is a man between 35 and 55 years old with alopecia areata. Some clones in this sample may be carry-over from other donors' samples.

This chain uses TRBV18 with TRBJ2-2; 13 bases match TRBD2. There are 17 residues in the CDR3. The V segment lost 6 bases and the J segment 7 bases; nucleotides outside the gene matches: 11. Germline V gene data show CDR1 as KGHSH and CDR2 as LQKENI. The CDR3 reads CASSLLGLAGASGELFF. Written as DNA, the CDR3 is TGTGCCAGCTCTCTACTCGGACTAGCGGGAGCAAGCGGGGAGCTGTTTTTT.

There are a few counts of this clonotype. The chain couples TRBV28 to TRBJ2-3; 16 positions match TRBD2. This CDR3 spans 17 amino acids. The germline gives CDR1 MDHEN, CDR2 SYDVKM. Trimming took 5 bases from V and 5 from J; bases not matched to a gene: 7. The CDR3 sequence is CASSPGTSGRVIDTQYF. The CDR3, as DNA: TGTGCCAGCAGTCCTGGGACTAGCGGGAGGGTGATAGATACGCAGTATTTT.

The chain combines TRBV14 with TRBJ2-1; no clear D. The CDR3 sequence is 14 residues long. Deletions cut 4 bases from V and 5 bases from J, with 12 bases between. From germline, CDR1 is SGHDN and CDR2 FVKESK. This chain's CDR3 is CASSPLLLHNEQFF. Here the CDR3 DNA reads TGTGCCAGCAGCCCGTTGCTCCTACACAATGAGCAGTTCTTC.

Ten or more counts support this clonotype. V gene TRBV7-2 combines with J gene TRBJ1-1, with TRBD1 matching over 7 bases. The CDR3 totals 14 residues. Losses at the gene ends were 0 bases for V and 11 bases for J; bases not matched to a gene: 9. Germline CDR1 SGHTA, CDR2 FQGNSA. CDR3 DNA: TGTGCCAGCAGCTTAGCGTTAGGGGGCGGTCGGGCTTTCTTT. Translated: CASSLALGGGRAFF. Complete variable domain (other parts from reference TRBV7-2 and TRBJ1-1): GAGVSQSPSNKVTEKGKDVELRCDPISGHTALYWYRQSLGQGLEFLIYFQGNSAPDKSGLPSDRFSAERTGGSVSTLTIQRTQQEDSAVYLCASSLALGGGRAFFGQGTRLTVV.

This clonotype has at least ten counts. The chain joins TRBV27 to TRBJ2-7; a possible D gene is TRBD2 (5 bases). This CDR3 comprises 12 residues. Trimming left V 2 bases short and J 5 bases short, with 7 bases between. Germline CDR1 reads MNHEY; CDR2 reads SMNVEV (reference sequence). For the CDR3, the DNA is TGTGCCAGCAGTTTAGGAGGCCACGAGCAGTACTTC. Its translation: CASSLGGHEQYF.

The rearrangement uses TRBV13 and TRBJ2-1, with a tentative D call TRBD2 (6 bases). Germline-derived CDR1 and CDR2 are PRHDT and FYEKMQ (reference sequence). The CDR3 length is 14 residues. V shed 5 bases and J shed 3 bases, with 11 bases lying between them. The CDR3 nucleotides are TGTGCCAGCAGCCCTCGCGGGATCTACAATGAGCAGTTCTTC. It translates to CASSPRGIYNEQFF.

This clonotype was counted many times. The CDR3: CASRPGLFQETQYF. DNA of the CDR3: TGTGCCAGCAGACCCGGACTATTCCAAGAGACCCAGTACTTC. This chain connects TRBV7-9 to TRBJ2-5, with D perhaps TRBD2 (6 bases). This CDR3 spans 14 amino acids. Looked up from germline, CDR1 is SEHNR and CDR2 is FQNEAQ (reference sequence). Deletions cut 6 bases from V and 1 base from J, with 12 bases between.

This chain uses TRBV10-3 with TRBJ2-3; TRBD2 agrees at 10 bases. CDR3 length: 15 residues. The germline CDR1 and CDR2 sequences are ENHRY and SYGVKD. With 11 bases clipped from V and 1 base from J, the junction kept 9 bases outside the gene matches. The CDR3 DNA sequence: TGTGCCTCCGCTAGCGGGAGTAAAGGCACAGATACGCAGTATTTT. As protein: CASASGSKGTDTQYF.

This clonotype was seen at least ten times. V usage is TRBV14 and J usage is TRBJ1-1; possible D gene TRBD1, 5 bases. This CDR3 comprises 11 residues. Trimming stripped 5 bases from V and 7 bases from J, with 8 bases between. In germline, CDR1 is SGHDN, CDR2 FVKESK. CDR3 sequence reads: CASSSGFEAFF. The CDR3 DNA reads as TGTGCCAGCAGCTCAGGGTTTGAAGCTTTCTTT.

This chain links TRBV6-6 with TRBJ1-4; D unresolved. The V end lost 6 bases, the J end lost 7 bases, and 15 bases lay between the germline ends. Looked up from germline, CDR1 is MNHNY and CDR2 is SVGAGI (reference sequence). The CDR3 has 14 amino acids. The CDR3 loop is CASSPTALGEKLFF. CDR3 nucleotides: TGTGCCAGCAGCCCTACGGCCCTGGGTGAAAAACTGTTTTTT.

This clonotype was counted a few times. The V and J genes are TRBV12-3 or TRBV12-4 and TRBJ1-2; no firm D call. The CDR3 length is 14 residues. The germline V and J ends were trimmed by 1 base and 7 bases, with 13 bases remaining between them. The DNA of the CDR3 is TGTGCCAGCAGTTTAGTCGCGGGCTCCCCTGGCTACACCTTC. Translating gives CASSLVAGSPGYTF.

This clonotype was seen at least ten times. This rearrangement joins TRBV28 to TRBJ2-1, with 9 positions matching TRBD2. Looked up from germline, CDR1 is MDHEN and CDR2 is SYDVKM. The CDR3 runs to 14 residues. Trimming removed 3 bases from V and 12 bases from J; junction bases left unmatched: 9. Written as DNA, the CDR3 is TGTGCCAGCAGTTTTCTTAGCGGGGGACTATGGCAGTTCTTC. As protein: CASSFLSGGLWQFF.

The chain links TRBV27 to TRBJ1-1; 8 bases fit TRBD1. Germline V lookup: CDR1 MNHEY, CDR2 SMNVEV (reference sequence). V was clipped by 5 bases and J by 5 bases; unmatched bases: 10. The CDR3 totals 15 residues. The DNA of the CDR3 is TGTGCCAGCAGTCCCCAGACAGGGGTGGAAACTGAAGCTTTCTTT. This sequence encodes CASSPQTGVETEAFF.

Worth noting for this clonotype: The CDR3 carries no conserved terminal phenylalanine or tryptophan, so it likely arises from a read error. The V call is TRBV7-3, the J call TRBJ2-4; tentatively, D is TRBD2 (5 bases). Germline V lookup: CDR1 SGHTA, CDR2 FQGTGA. The CDR3 spans 13 residues. Trimming removed 4 bases from V and 8 bases from J, with 12 bases in between. In DNA form, the CDR3 reads TGTGCCAGCAGCTCCCTCCACGGGGACATTCAGTACTAC. It specifies CASSSLHGDIQYY.

This clonotype has only a few counts. This chain joins TRBV6-5 and TRBJ1-6; a weak D match, TRBD1 (6 bases). The CDR3 totals 16 residues. Germline V gene sequence: CDR1 MNHEY, CDR2 SVGAGI. Trimming took off 6 bases at V and 10 bases at J, with 22 bases between the two ends. The CDR3 sequence is CASSSPKRGRESPLHF. CDR3 coding DNA: TGTGCCAGCAGCTCCCCCAAACGGGGGCGCGAATCACCCCTCCACTTT.

The rearrangement links TRBV6-2 or TRBV6-3 to TRBJ2-5; 7 bases are a match to TRBD2. Germline CDR1 and CDR2: MNHEY and SVGEGT. V shed 6 bases, J shed 3 bases, and the junction held 10 bases outside the gene matches. The CDR3 has 15 amino acids. CDR3 region: CASSHRGAGEETQYF. In nucleotides, the CDR3 is TGTGCCAGCAGCCACCGCGGGGCGGGAGAAGAGACCCAGTACTTC.

V and J are TRBV6-2 or TRBV6-3 and TRBJ2-7; D gene unclear. V was trimmed by 8 bases and J by 3 bases, leaving 17 bases between them. Germline CDR1 reads MNHEY; CDR2 reads SVGEGT. The CDR3 loop spans 14 amino acids. The CDR3: CASRPDAGFYEQYV. CDR3 DNA sequence: TGTGCCAGCCGGCCAGACGCCGGATTCTACGAGCAGTACGTC.

This clonotype was counted at least ten times. The chain combines TRBV12-3 or TRBV12-4 with TRBJ1-5; 9 bases line up with TRBD1. The ends lost 6 bases at V and 8 bases at J; junction bases unmatched: 11. The CDR3 contains 15 residues. The CDR3 is CASRPGQGERKPQHF. The CDR3 DNA is TGTGCCAGCAGACCGGGACAGGGCGAAAGGAAGCCCCAGCATTTT.

In this sample, this clonotype turned up many times. J is TRBJ2-7 and V is TRBV29-1; tentative D call: TRBD1 (5 bases). Germline V gene lookup returns CDR1 SQVTM and CDR2 ANQGSEA. Trimming shortened V by 7 bases and J by 0 bases, and 13 bases separated the two germline ends. CDR3 length: 13 amino acids. In DNA, the CDR3 is TGCAGCGCCGGGTCCAGGGTCTCCTACGAGCAGTACTTC. Protein product: CSAGSRVSYEQYF.